The 8 T cell receptor beta chains reported below all come from one sample, sequenced in a study of prognosis after radiotherapy for stage I lung cancer. From genomic DNA, TCR beta CDR3 was amplified by two-round multiplex PCR. Initially, in first-round PCR, primers specific to each TRBV and TRBJ gene were used. TCRdb called the multiplex PCR reads again in MiXCR, with one record for every CDR3 protein. The table has approximately 30,000 distinct CDR3 sequences, around 43% seen once. Source: PBMCs, taken before or after stereotactic body radiation therapy (not recorded which). These receptors originate from a donor at least 50 years old with non-small cell lung cancer.

The chain joins TRBV6-2 or TRBV6-3 to TRBJ2-1, with 13 positions matching TRBD2. J was trimmed by 5 bases and V by 8 bases; bases with no gene match: 9. The CDR3 has 16 residues. The germline V gene has CDR1 MNHEY and CDR2 SVGEGT. The CDR3 loop is CASGELGLAGNNEQFF. CDR3 nucleotides: TGTGCCAGCGGTGAACTGGGACTAGCGGGAAACAATGAGCAGTTCTTC.

V gene TRBV30 combines with J gene TRBJ1-1; no firm D call. The CDR3 spans 13 residues. With 5 bases removed from V and 0 bases from J, the gap between germline ends came to 10 bases. Germline V gives CDR1 GTSNPN, CDR2 SVGIG (reference sequence). The CDR3 protein is CAWARRMNTEAFF. For the CDR3, the DNA is TGTGCCTGGGCGAGACGGATGAACACTGAAGCTTTCTTT.

The sample holds many counts of this clonotype. The genes are TRBV28 and TRBJ2-5; TRBD1 matches 8 bases. Per the germline V gene, CDR1 is MDHEN and CDR2 is SYDVKM. J lost 4 bases, V lost 10 bases, and 11 bases had no gene match. This CDR3 is built from 14 residues. The CDR3 loop is CATNGPGGGETQYF. The CDR3 region has the DNA TGTGCCACAAACGGTCCAGGGGGCGGAGAGACCCAGTACTTC.

In the case of this clonotype: A junction boundary mismatches the germline segment, possibly from a read error. This chain connects TRBV19 to TRBJ2-6, with 9 nucleotides matching TRBD1. This CDR3 comprises 20 residues. Germline CDR1 is LNHDA and CDR2 is SQIVND (reference sequence). CDR3 in DNA: TGTGCCAGTAGTAAATCACCAGGGACAGGGACTTCGGAGGGGGCCAACGTCATGACTTTC. Encoded protein: CASSKSPGTGTSEGANVMTF.

About this clonotype: The CDR3 carries no conserved terminal phenylalanine or tryptophan, so it likely arises from a read error. The chain combines TRBV27 with TRBJ2-2; 8 bases fit TRBD2. The CDR3 sequence is 15 residues long. Germline V lookup: CDR1 MNHEY, CDR2 SMNVEV (reference sequence). CDR3 sequence (DNA): TGTGCCAGCAGTTTCGGGCGGGGGGTCACCGTGGAGCTGTTTCTT. This translates into CASSFGRGVTVELFL.

A remark on this clonotype: A single base is all that separates this from a far larger clone, so a read error is likely. This chain uses TRBV6-5 with TRBJ2-7; 7 bases fit TRBD1. The CDR3 consists of 13 residues. Germline CDR1 MNHEY, CDR2 SVGAGI. The CDR3 coding sequence is TGTTCCAGCAGAACCCCACAGGGGTACGAGCAGTACTTC. Translating it yields CSSRTPQGYEQYF.

A word on this clonotype: The final CDR3 position lacks the conserved phenylalanine or tryptophan, pointing to a likely read error. The chain has TRBV28 and TRBJ1-5; D not resolved. The CDR3 sequence is 15 residues long. The germline CDR1 and CDR2 sequences are MDHEN and SYDVKM. V gave up 6 bases and J gave up 1 base, with 13 bases separating them. CDR3 loop: CASSLQGFSNQPQHS. CDR3 nucleotide sequence: TGTGCCAGCAGCCTTCAAGGTTTCAGCAATCAGCCCCAGCATTCT.

This clonotype was detected a few times. The chain joins TRBV2 to TRBJ2-7; 7 nucleotides align to TRBD2. Losses at the gene ends were 3 bases for V and 3 bases for J; bases not matched to a gene: 5. CDR1 and CDR2 (germline): SNHLY, FYNNEI. The CDR3 has 14 residues. DNA of the CDR3: TGTGCCAGCAGTGAGGGAGGGACTAACTACGAGCAGTACTTC. As protein: CASSEGGTNYEQYF.